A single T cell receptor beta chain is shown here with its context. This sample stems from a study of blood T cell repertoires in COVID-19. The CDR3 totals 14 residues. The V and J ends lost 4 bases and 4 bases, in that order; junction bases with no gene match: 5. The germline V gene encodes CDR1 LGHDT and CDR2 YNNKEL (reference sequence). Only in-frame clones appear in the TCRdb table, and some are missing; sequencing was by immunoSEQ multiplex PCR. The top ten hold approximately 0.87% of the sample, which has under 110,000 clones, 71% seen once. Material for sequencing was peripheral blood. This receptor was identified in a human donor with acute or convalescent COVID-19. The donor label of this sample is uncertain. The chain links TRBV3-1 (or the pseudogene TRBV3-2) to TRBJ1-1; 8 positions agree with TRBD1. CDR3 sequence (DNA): TGTGCCAGCAGCCGGACAGGGATGGGCACTGAAGCTTTCTTT. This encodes CASSRTGMGTEAFF.